The 28 T cell receptor beta chains given below trace back to one sample, sequenced in a study of patients and donors after allogeneic stem cell transplantation. In TCRdb, the RT-PCR reads were re-called with MiXCR into one record per CDR3 protein. Of about 4,200 distinct CDR3 sequences in the sample, around 17% were seen once. What was sequenced was blood, either unsorted or a sorted T cell fraction (not recorded which). The receptors come from a human donor who was either an allogeneic HSCT recipient or a stem cell or donor lymphocyte infusion donor (not recorded which). It is not recorded whose cells these are; they may come from a transplant donor.

This clonotype was recorded at least ten times. This chain connects TRBV7-2 to TRBJ1-5; 11 bases align to TRBD1. V shed 2 bases, J shed 5 bases, and the junction held 2 bases outside the gene matches. The germline V gene encodes CDR1 SGHTA and CDR2 FQGNSA. The CDR3 has 15 amino acids. This CDR3 reads CASSLRTGGDQPQHF. The CDR3 DNA reads as TGTGCCAGCAGCTTACGGACAGGGGGCGATCAGCCCCAGCATTTT.

This clonotype has at least ten counts. In DNA, the CDR3 is TGTGCCAGCAACCCGGGACAGCCGACAGATACGCAGTATTTT. Protein: CASNPGQPTDTQYF. The genes are TRBV9 and TRBJ2-3; TRBD1 agrees at 7 bases. V lost 6 bases to trimming and J lost 3 bases; unmatched junction nucleotides: 7. CDR1 and CDR2 from the germline V gene are SGDLS and YYNGEE. This CDR3 is 14 amino acids long.

This clonotype was counted between two and nine times. The CDR3 DNA reads as TGTGCCAGCAGTGAAATCTATGGCTACACCTTC. Protein product: CASSEIYGYTF. V and J are TRBV6-1 and TRBJ1-2; D is ambiguous. The CDR3 has 11 amino acids. Trimming left V 2 bases short and J 4 bases short, with 2 bases between. From germline, CDR1 is MNHNS and CDR2 SASEGT.

By share, this clonotype counts as medium-sized. This chain joins TRBV5-1 and TRBJ1-6; TRBD1 is a possible D gene (6 bases). Trimming shortened V by 6 bases and J by 6 bases, and 16 bases separated the two germline ends. Germline CDR1 reads SGHRS; CDR2 reads YFSETQ. There are 15 residues in the CDR3. The CDR3 reads CASTLTGGINSPLHF. CDR3 bases: TGCGCCAGCACCCTGACAGGCGGAATTAATTCACCCCTCCACTTT.

The genes are TRBV6-1 and TRBJ2-7, with 10 nucleotides matching TRBD1. The CDR3 is made up of 14 amino acids. The germline gives CDR1 MNHNS, CDR2 SASEGT. Trimming at V came to 5 bases and at J to 5 bases, leaving 6 bases not matched to a gene. The CDR3 sequence is CASSSGTGAHEQYF. The CDR3 region has the DNA TGTGCCAGCAGTTCCGGGACAGGGGCGCACGAGCAGTACTTC.

This clonotype was found a few times. V usage is TRBV6-5 and J usage is TRBJ1-2, with D hard to call. This CDR3 is 15 amino acids long. Germline values: CDR1 MNHEY, CDR2 SVGAGI. V dropped 2 bases and J dropped 3 bases, with 13 bases sitting between them. The CDR3 protein is CASSYEGSGYYGYTF. DNA of the CDR3: TGTGCCAGCAGTTACGAGGGTAGCGGGTACTATGGCTACACCTTC.

This clonotype was counted many times. This chain uses TRBV20-1 with TRBJ1-5; D gene ambiguous. Germline V gene lookup returns CDR1 DFQATT and CDR2 SNEGSKA (reference sequence). With 3 bases removed from V and 7 bases from J, the gap between germline ends came to 10 bases. The CDR3 contains 12 residues. Here the CDR3 DNA reads TGCAGTGCTAGCCCGGGAGGCCAGCCCCAGCATTTT. This translates into CSASPGGQPQHF.

This rearrangement joins TRBV2 to TRBJ1-3, with D uncertain. CDR3 size: 13 residues. Germline V lookup: CDR1 SNHLY, CDR2 FYNNEI. The germline V and J ends were trimmed by 7 bases and 0 bases, with 7 bases remaining between them. CDR3 sequence: CASKRFSGNTIYF. In DNA, the CDR3 is TGTGCCAGCAAACGGTTCTCTGGAAACACCATATATTTT.

This clonotype appeared many times. The chain combines TRBV28 with TRBJ2-3, with 7 bases fitting TRBD2. This CDR3 is built from 15 residues. V was pared by 3 bases and J by 1 base, with 4 bases of the junction left unmatched. In germline, CDR1 is MDHEN, CDR2 SYDVKM. In nucleotides, the CDR3 is TGTGCCAGCAGTTTGTTGGGAGGGGGCACAGATACGCAGTATTTT. Protein product: CASSLLGGGTDTQYF.

The chain links TRBV5-1 to TRBJ2-5; 7 bases match TRBD1. Germline lookup yields CDR1 SGHRS and CDR2 YFSETQ. Trimming took 1 base from V and 5 from J; bases not matched to a gene: 5. The CDR3 has 14 residues. CDR3 region: CASSLRGQRETQYF. CDR3 coding DNA: TGCGCCAGCAGCTTGCGGGGACAGAGGGAGACCCAGTACTTC.

This clonotype was picked up a small number of times. V usage is TRBV6-6 and J usage is TRBJ2-5; 7 bases line up with TRBD1. V shed 2 bases and J 4 bases; nucleotides not matched to a gene: 4. The CDR3 contains 14 residues. Germline V CDR1 and CDR2: MNHNY, SVGAGI (reference sequence). The CDR3, as DNA: TGTGCCAGCAGTTACCCACAGGGGAGAGAGACCCAGTACTTC. Its protein product is CASSYPQGRETQYF.

By share, this clonotype counts as medium-sized. The chain couples TRBV7-9 to TRBJ1-1; unclear D gene. This CDR3 has 13 residues. Trimming shortened V by 3 bases and J by 8 bases, and 13 bases separated the two germline ends. Germline V gene sequence: CDR1 SEHNR, CDR2 FQNEAQ (reference sequence). CDR3 loop: CASSFGGRGEAFF. CDR3 bases: TGTGCCAGCAGCTTCGGCGGGCGCGGGGAAGCTTTCTTT.

This clonotype was found many times. The chain is built from TRBV7-9 and TRBJ2-5; 7 bases match TRBD1. CDR3 size: 16 residues. Germline V CDR1 and CDR2: SEHNR, FQNEAQ (reference sequence). V shed 4 bases and J 1 base; nucleotides not matched to a gene: 9. CDR3: CASSSAPGQSQETQYF. The CDR3 DNA is TGTGCCAGCAGCTCCGCTCCGGGACAGTCCCAAGAGACCCAGTACTTC.

This chain connects TRBV6-5 to TRBJ1-1, with D tentatively TRBD1 (6 bases). V was pared by 2 bases and J by 5 bases, with 12 bases between. The CDR3 runs 14 residues. Germline V lookup: CDR1 MNHEY, CDR2 SVGAGI. The CDR3 nucleotides are TGTGCCAGCAGTTACGGGGGGGCGCATACTGAAGCTTTCTTT. Translating it yields CASSYGGAHTEAFF.

This clonotype was seen many times. The V and J genes are TRBV4-1 and TRBJ2-1; D is perhaps TRBD1 (6 bases). CDR3 length equals 15 residues. V was cut by 1 base and J by 9 bases, with 16 bases left in between. The germline gives CDR1 MGHRA, CDR2 YSYEKL. This CDR3 is CASSQVGTFWGEQFF. The CDR3 bases are TGCGCCAGCAGCCAAGTTGGGACATTTTGGGGTGAGCAGTTCTTC.

This chain links TRBV5-1 with TRBJ1-3; D is possibly TRBD1 (5 bases). The germline gives CDR1 SGHRS, CDR2 YFSETQ. Trimming stripped 1 base from V and 0 bases from J, with 8 bases between. The CDR3 has 15 amino acids. The DNA of the CDR3 is TGCGCCAGCAGCTTGAGAACAGGCTCTGGAAACACCATATATTTT. Encoded protein: CASSLRTGSGNTIYF.

The CDR3 spells CATSERTGEGYTF. In DNA, the CDR3 is TGTGCCACCAGTGAGAGGACAGGGGAAGGCTACACCTTC. This rearrangement joins TRBV24-1 to TRBJ1-2; 9 positions agree with TRBD1. V was clipped by 4 bases and J by 8 bases; unmatched bases: 4. The CDR3 totals 13 residues. The germline gives CDR1 KGHDR, CDR2 SFDVKD.

CDR3 protein: CASSSATGIFSYEQYF. The CDR3 nucleotides read TGTGCCAGCAGCTCGGCGACAGGAATCTTCTCCTACGAGCAGTACTTC. V and J are TRBV7-9 and TRBJ2-7; tentative D call: TRBD1 (6 bases). The ends were cut back, 4 bases at V and 0 bases at J, with 16 bases in the middle. Germline V gives CDR1 SEHNR, CDR2 FQNEAQ (reference sequence). CDR3 size: 16 residues.

This clonotype was counted at least ten times. This rearrangement joins TRBV29-1 to TRBJ1-2, with 8 nucleotides matching TRBD1. Germline values: CDR1 SQVTM, CDR2 ANQGSEA. There are 11 residues in the CDR3. Trimming took 4 bases from V and 7 from J; bases not matched to a gene: 2. The chain's CDR3 is CSVGDRSGYTF. In nucleotides, the CDR3 is TGCAGCGTTGGGGACAGGAGTGGCTACACCTTC.

The DNA for the CDR3 is TGCAGTGCTGCAGGGGGGCGCTCCTACGAGCAGTACTTC. The encoded protein is CSAAGGRSYEQYF. The chain couples TRBV20-1 to TRBJ2-7, with D possibly matching TRBD1 (7 bases). The CDR3 runs 13 residues. V was clipped by 5 bases and J by 0 bases, with 11 bases between them. Germline-derived CDR1 and CDR2 are DFQATT and SNEGSKA (reference sequence).

V is TRBV10-3 and J is TRBJ1-2; a weak D match, TRBD1 (5 bases). Germline V CDR1 and CDR2: ENHRY, SYGVKD. Trimming removed 10 bases at V and 0 bases at J, with 18 bases between. The CDR3 is 15 residues long. The CDR3 sequence is CATPRGSNSNYGYTF. The CDR3 DNA follows: TGTGCCACGCCCCGGGGCAGCAACTCTAACTATGGCTACACCTTC.

In this sample, this clonotype turned up a few times. This chain joins TRBV20-1 and TRBJ2-7; the D gene could be TRBD1 or TRBD2 (5 bases each). Per the germline V gene, CDR1 is DFQATT and CDR2 is SNEGSKA (reference sequence). This CDR3 contains 13 residues. V shed 6 bases and J shed 3 bases, with 15 bases lying between them. This CDR3 is CSAPEGQGYEQYF. CDR3 sequence (DNA): TGCAGTGCCCCAGAGGGGCAGGGCTACGAGCAGTACTTC.

There are many counts of this clonotype. This sequence joins TRBV10-3 and TRBJ2-5, with 7 bases lining up with TRBD1. In germline, CDR1 is ENHRY, CDR2 SYGVKD. Germline trimming cut 6 bases from V and 4 bases from J; bases unmatched to any gene: 8. This CDR3 is 14 amino acids long. As DNA, the CDR3 is TGTGCCATCAGCCCGACAGGGTTAGGAGAGACCCAGTACTTC. Amino acid sequence: CAISPTGLGETQYF.

This clonotype occurred many times. V is TRBV29-1 and J is TRBJ1-5; TRBD1 is a possible D gene (6 bases). Per the germline V gene, CDR1 is SQVTM and CDR2 is ANQGSEA. This CDR3 is built from 13 residues. The V and J ends lost 4 bases and 6 bases respectively, with 13 bases between them. CDR3 in amino acids: CSVAGGVSQPQHF. As DNA, the CDR3 is TGCAGCGTTGCCGGGGGCGTCAGTCAGCCCCAGCATTTT.

V is TRBV9 and J is TRBJ2-2; no clear D gene. The CDR3 sequence is 14 residues long. Between the trimmed V and J ends, which lost 2 bases and 5 bases, there was a span of 10 bases. Looked up from germline, CDR1 is SGDLS and CDR2 is YYNGEE. The CDR3: CASSVIPGTGELFF. CDR3 DNA: TGTGCCAGCAGCGTGATTCCGGGTACCGGGGAGCTGTTTTTT.

A few counts support this clonotype. J is TRBJ2-5 and V is TRBV28; D gene unclear. Germline CDR1 MDHEN, CDR2 SYDVKM. The CDR3 is 13 residues long. With 1 base removed from V and 5 bases from J, the gap between germline ends came to 8 bases. The CDR3 DNA sequence: TGTGCCAGCAGTTTATTTGGGATCGAGACCCAGTACTTC. Its translation: CASSLFGIETQYF.

This clonotype was seen only a few times. The chain is built from TRBV29-1 and TRBJ2-2, with a possible D match to TRBD2 (6 bases). Per germline, CDR1 SQVTM and CDR2 ANQGSEA. V lost 7 bases and J lost 5, with 17 bases in between. The CDR3 is 14 amino acids. The CDR3 DNA follows: TGCAGCGCCGGCGGAGGGGAGAGGACCGGGGAGCTGTTTTTT. This gives the protein CSAGGGERTGELFF.

In its sample, this clonotype was seen many times. The chain joins TRBV10-3 to TRBJ1-2; D not certain. The CDR3 is 14 residues long. The V and J ends lost 3 bases and 0 bases respectively, with 8 bases between them. Germline V gene lookup returns CDR1 ENHRY and CDR2 SYGVKD. The CDR3 DNA reads TGTGCCATCAGTGAAAGGAAGACTAACTATGGCTACACCTTC. Protein sequence: CAISERKTNYGYTF.